Below, 21 T cell receptor beta chains from the same sample are listed, as sequenced in a study of human T cells and chemical hapten exposure. As to time point: patch test 2, 6 weeks after DPC sensitization. Stated treatment: therapeutic diphenylcyclopropenone sensitization with weekly scalp DPC. TCRdb re-called the RACE reads through MiXCR, storing one row per CDR3 protein. Found here are some 89,000 distinct CDR3 sequences, roughly 10% of them singletons; the top ten hold roughly 2.3%. The sample consisted of whole blood, taken in connection with sensitization to the hapten diphenylcyclopropenone (DPC). These receptors were obtained from a woman aged 25 to 45 with alopecia areata. Some clones in this sample may be carry-over from other donors' samples.

At least ten counts were recorded for this clonotype. The chain links TRBV28 to TRBJ1-5; D might be TRBD1 (5 bases). CDR1 and CDR2 (germline): MDHEN, SYDVKM. CDR3 size: 17 residues. Between the trimmed V and J ends, which lost 3 bases and 3 bases, there was a span of 18 bases. DNA of the CDR3: TGTGCCAGCAGTTTGCCCGGAGGTAGGGACTACAATCAGCCCCAGCATTTT. It is translated as CASSLPGGRDYNQPQHF.

This clonotype has ten or more counts. The chain combines TRBV10-1 with TRBJ2-2, with 8 bases aligning to TRBD1. Germline V lookup: CDR1 WNHNN, CDR2 SYGVQD (reference sequence). Germline trimming cut 5 bases from V and 6 bases from J; bases unmatched to any gene: 2. This CDR3 has 13 residues. CDR3: CASSQQGAGELFF. The DNA for the CDR3 is TGCGCCAGCAGTCAACAGGGGGCCGGGGAGCTGTTTTTT.

The table lists this clonotype with many counts. This chain uses TRBV6-1 with TRBJ1-3; tentative D call: TRBD1 (6 bases). Germline V gene sequence: CDR1 MNHNS, CDR2 SASEGT. V was shortened by 6 bases and J by 4 bases, with 13 bases between the two germline ends. The CDR3 has 14 amino acids. The CDR3 loop is CASSSRGTGNTIYF. CDR3 DNA sequence: TGTGCCAGCAGCTCCAGGGGAACCGGAAACACCATATATTTT.

This clonotype was observed at least ten times. The rearrangement links TRBV29-1 to TRBJ2-4; the D gene is possibly TRBD2 (6 bases). The CDR3 runs 13 residues. With 6 bases removed from V and 8 bases from J, the gap between germline ends came to 17 bases. The germline CDR1 and CDR2 sequences are SQVTM and ANQGSEA. This chain's CDR3 is CSVAGTGVDIQYF. For the CDR3, the DNA is TGCAGCGTGGCGGGGACTGGGGTGGACATTCAGTACTTC.

This clonotype was found many times. The rearrangement links TRBV6-4 to TRBJ2-5; D possibly uses TRBD1 or TRBD2 (5 bases each). The CDR3 consists of 12 residues. V lost 11 bases, J lost 0 bases, and 10 bases lay in between. Germline V gene sequence: CDR1 MRHNA, CDR2 SNTAGT. CDR3 residues: CAGWDDQETQYF. The CDR3 DNA sequence: TGTGCCGGATGGGACGACCAAGAGACCCAGTACTTC.

The chain links TRBV4-3 to TRBJ1-1; TRBD1 agrees at 8 bases. The CDR3 covers 12 residues. Germline CDR1 and CDR2: LGHNA and YSLEER. J gave up 10 bases and V 3 bases, and 4 bases lay outside the gene matches. This CDR3 is CASSHPTGAAFF. DNA for the CDR3: TGCGCCAGCAGCCATCCGACAGGGGCAGCTTTCTTT.

The chain links TRBV20-1 to TRBJ2-5; 9 nucleotides match TRBD2. Germline V CDR1 and CDR2: DFQATT, SNEGSKA (reference sequence). V trimming: 3 bases; J trimming: 5 bases; junction bases outside the gene matches: 4. This CDR3 is 13 amino acids long. The CDR3 sequence is CSARLAGVETQYF. The CDR3, as DNA: TGCAGTGCTAGGTTAGCGGGAGTGGAGACCCAGTACTTC.

This clonotype was recorded a few times. The chain links TRBV20-1 to TRBJ2-5; 12 nucleotides match TRBD2. The V segment lost 5 bases and the J segment 1 base; nucleotides outside the gene matches: 11. Germline V gives CDR1 DFQATT, CDR2 SNEGSKA (reference sequence). The CDR3 runs 17 residues. CDR3: CSALPTGTSGRQETQYF. The DNA for the CDR3 is TGCAGTGCTTTACCTACCGGGACTAGCGGGCGCCAAGAGACCCAGTACTTC.

The chain is built from TRBV4-3 and TRBJ1-5; 7 bases align to TRBD1. The germline CDR1 and CDR2 sequences are LGHNA and YSLEER. Trimming cost V 0 bases and J 6 bases; bases outside gene matches: 11. The CDR3 covers 17 residues. The CDR3, as DNA: TGCGCCAGCAGCCAAGAATGGTCGCAGGGGGTAGGTCAGCCCCAGCATTTT. This translates into CASSQEWSQGVGQPQHF.

This clonotype came up many times. V gene TRBV7-9 combines with J gene TRBJ1-1; no firm D call. The V gene lost 5 bases and the J gene lost 10 bases, with 14 bases spanning the gap. Germline values: CDR1 SEHNR, CDR2 FQNEAQ (reference sequence). This CDR3 contains 12 residues. The CDR3 DNA reads as TGTGCCAGCAGCCCCGACGTCCCGGCAGCTTTCTTT. Protein sequence: CASSPDVPAAFF.

This clonotype was observed many times. The genes are TRBV20-1 and TRBJ2-5, with TRBD1 matching 8 bases. The CDR3 contains 13 residues. Germline CDR1 reads DFQATT; CDR2 reads SNEGSKA (reference sequence). The V and J ends lost 3 bases and 1 base, in that order; junction bases with no gene match: 1. CDR3 bases: TGCAGTGCTAGGACAGGGGTCCAAGAGACCCAGTACTTC. Translating gives CSARTGVQETQYF.

This clonotype was observed many times. V gene TRBV24-1 combines with J gene TRBJ1-1; 8 bases agree with TRBD1. CDR3 size: 12 residues. CDR1 is KGHDR, CDR2 SFDVKD, per germline. V dropped 8 bases and J dropped 8; count of bases not matched to a gene: 6. CDR3 nucleotide sequence: TGTGCCACCACCGACAGGGGCAACGAAGCTTTCTTT. This codes for CATTDRGNEAFF.

In this sample, this clonotype turned up many times. This chain joins TRBV6-2 or TRBV6-3 and TRBJ2-3; D not certain. V was trimmed by 6 bases and J by 1 base, leaving 11 bases between them. The length of the CDR3 is 14 residues. The germline gives CDR1 MNHEY, CDR2 SVGEGT. In DNA, the CDR3 is TGTGCCAGCAGGCAGATGCATGGCACAGATACGCAGTATTTT. Its protein is CASRQMHGTDTQYF.

At least ten counts were recorded for this clonotype. J is TRBJ1-6 and V is TRBV7-2; 8 nucleotides match TRBD1. This CDR3 region has 16 residues. Per germline, CDR1 SGHTA and CDR2 FQGNSA. Trimming cost V 3 bases and J 9 bases; bases outside gene matches: 10. This CDR3 is CASSLGTGRFASPLHF. In DNA, the CDR3 is TGTGCCAGCAGCTTGGGGACAGGTCGCTTTGCTTCACCCCTCCACTTT. Complete variable domain (other parts from reference TRBV7-2 and TRBJ1-6): GAGVSQSPSNKVTEKGKDVELRCDPISGHTALYWYRQSLGQGLEFLIYFQGNSAPDKSGLPSDRFSAERTGGSVSTLTIQRTQQEDSAVYLCASSLGTGRFASPLHFGNGTRLTVT.

The sample holds many counts of this clonotype. This chain joins TRBV29-1 and TRBJ1-5; 9 bases line up with TRBD1. The CDR3 spans 16 residues. The germline V gene has CDR1 SQVTM and CDR2 ANQGSEA. Trimming cost V 6 bases and J 4 bases; bases outside gene matches: 13. In DNA, the CDR3 is TGCAGCGTGATGACCTCCGGGACAGGGAGGAATCAGCCCCAGCATTTT. Translating gives CSVMTSGTGRNQPQHF.

The sample holds a few counts of this clonotype. The chain combines TRBV12-3 or TRBV12-4 with TRBJ1-6; D gene uncertain. V was cut by 1 base and J by 8 bases, with 12 bases left in between. This CDR3 has 15 residues. The chain's CDR3 is CASSLDGPPDSPLHF. CDR3 in DNA: TGTGCCAGCAGTTTAGATGGACCACCAGATTCACCCCTCCACTTT.

The chain carries TRBV6-2 or TRBV6-3 and TRBJ1-5, with D tentatively TRBD1 (6 bases). The CDR3 sequence is 15 residues long. Trimming left V 7 bases short and J 0 bases short, with 13 bases between. The germline V gene encodes CDR1 MNHEY and CDR2 SVGEGT. The DNA of the CDR3 is TGTGCCAGCACCTCCGGGGGCAATAGCAATCAGCCCCAGCATTTT. Translation: CASTSGGNSNQPQHF.

Only a few counts were recorded for this clonotype. V gene TRBV9 combines with J gene TRBJ2-3; the D gene could be TRBD1 or TRBD2 (6 bases each). Trimming removed 0 bases at V and 4 bases at J, with 15 bases between. CDR3 size: 16 residues. The germline CDR1 and CDR2 sequences are SGDLS and YYNGEE. The CDR3 DNA reads as TGTGCCAGCAGCGTAGGGGGGGCCCGGAACGCAGATACGCAGTATTTT. It encodes CASSVGGARNADTQYF.

The chain has TRBV6-5 and TRBJ1-5; D gene ambiguous. Per the germline V gene, CDR1 is MNHEY and CDR2 is SVGAGI. V shed 0 bases and J shed 3 bases, with 9 bases lying between them. This CDR3 is 15 amino acids long. The CDR3 nucleotides read TGTGCCAGCAGTTACTCGGCAGGTCCCAATCAGCCCCAGCATTTT. Its translation is CASSYSAGPNQPQHF.

This clonotype has ten or more counts. V is TRBV7-2 and J is TRBJ1-3, with 7 bases that match TRBD1. The germline V gene has CDR1 SGHTA and CDR2 FQGNSA. Trimming removed 1 base from V and 0 bases from J; junction bases left unmatched: 6. There are 17 residues in the CDR3. CDR3 region: CASSLVQGGDSGNTIYF. The CDR3 DNA reads TGTGCCAGCAGCTTAGTGCAGGGGGGCGACTCTGGAAACACCATATATTTT.

The chain is built from TRBV18 and TRBJ2-6; weak D call: TRBD2 (5 bases). Between the trimmed V and J ends, which lost 5 bases and 0 bases, there was a span of 5 bases. The CDR3 consists of 14 residues. The germline V gene encodes CDR1 KGHSH and CDR2 LQKENI. The CDR3 spells CASSEGSGANVLTF. CDR3 DNA: TGTGCCAGCTCAGAGGGCTCTGGGGCCAACGTCCTGACTTTC.